The entry that follows covers one T cell receptor (beta chain) sequence. The CDR3 sequence is 14 residues long. With 4 bases removed from V and 6 bases from J, the gap between germline ends came to 12 bases. Germline V gene sequence: CDR1 MRHNA, CDR2 SNTAGT. Assay: immunoSEQ multiplex PCR; the TCRdb copy retains only in-frame clones and omits some. The data hold around 190,000 clones, with 84% observed a single time. Each recovered donor of Cohort 3 presented with two negative PCRs, clearance, or symptom resolution. The data originate from a study of blood T cell repertoires in COVID-19. Overall study context: In each case, the material was cDNA or gDNA derived from T cells, B-cell-depleted T cells, or PBMCs.

The sample consisted of PBMCs or T cells enriched from blood (not recorded which). The chain employs TRBV6-4 and TRBJ2-2; possible D gene TRBD1, 6 bases. This TCR came from a woman under 40 who had recovered from COVID-19. CDR3 amino acids: CASSVGNRAGELFF. CDR3 coding DNA: TGTGCCAGCAGTGTGGGGAACAGGGCCGGGGAGCTGTTTTTT.